The entry below describes one T cell receptor beta chain. How the authors handled the data: Estimation of nucleated cell counts was performed using reference gene primer amplification. Here immunoSEQ multiplex PCR was the method, and the copy in TCRdb shows in-frame clones only, minus some. The V and J calls and the clone size are those of that table, but D and trimming were determined from the DNA. Of 95,000 to 150,000 clones in the sample, 80% were seen once. The data stem from a study of blood T cell repertoires in COVID-19. Study-wide background: COVID-19 samples collected from the United States, Italy and Spain covered acute and convalescent phases. The cDNA or gDNA used as material had been derived from T cells, B-cell-depleted T cells, or PBMCs.

Sequenced input: peripheral blood. The sequence was collected from a man aged 55 to 70 with active or convalescent COVID-19.

The CDR3 reads CASSLAVGQGGPRSNQPQHF. Written as DNA, the CDR3 is TGTGCCAGCAGTTTAGCGGTGGGACAGGGGGGGCCGAGGAGCAATCAGCCCCAGCATTTT. V and J are TRBV28 and TRBJ1-5; 11 nucleotides match TRBD1. The CDR3 is 20 amino acids. V shed 2 bases, J shed 1 base, and the junction held 13 bases outside the gene matches. The germline V gene encodes CDR1 MDHEN and CDR2 SYDVKM.